This T cell receptor (beta chain) came from a study of shared clonotypes between healthy human individuals. Deep was the level at which the assay was run. Some clones are missing from TCRdb's copy, which holds only in-frame ones; the method was immunoSEQ multiplex PCR. Of around 1,100,000 clones in the sample, 60% to 85% were seen once. Trimming at V came to 5 bases and at J to 4 bases, leaving 18 bases not matched to a gene. From germline, CDR1 is SEHNR and CDR2 FQNEAQ (reference sequence). The CDR3 is 19 residues long. Study results and caveats: Memory subsets generally showed lower estimated richness than naive subsets. Shared across a few donors were 5% to 6% of the naive CD4 clonotypes.

The split of CD4+ cells yielded CD45RA+ naive and CD45RA-negative memory subsets. With respect to this clone: Its antigen is unknown.

The clonotype comes from a man younger than 35 in good health. Some clones in this sample may be carry-over from other donors' samples. The chain carries TRBV7-9 and TRBJ2-1; 9 bases are shared with TRBD2. Sequences were obtained from memory CD4+ T cells from PBMCs. Subset given: CD45RA-negative fraction. The CDR3 nucleotides are TGTGCCAGCAGCAACAGCCGTAGCGGGAGAATTGTAAAATACAATGAGCAGTTCTTC. Its translation: CASSNSRSGRIVKYNEQFF.